This T cell receptor beta chain originates from a study of shared clonotypes between healthy human individuals. Study-level findings and limits: Generation of non-shared clonotypes was less probable than generation of clonotypes shared by all four donors.

Every donor, a Caucasian adult, lived in Nashville, Tennessee. The trim removed 6 bases at V and 1 base at J, leaving 6 bases unmatched. Germline lookup yields CDR1 MRHNA and CDR2 SNTAGT. This CDR3 comprises 15 residues. Profiled with immunoSEQ multiplex PCR; TCRdb holds only in-frame clones, not every one. The data contain approximately 100,000 clones, 67% of them singletons. This clone was detected ten times or more. No antigen is known for it. The same CDR3 is also encoded by other DNA sequences in this sample. Sequenced: memory CD8+ T cells sorted from blood. Subset meaning: CD45RO+ cells pooled with CCR7-negative TemRA cells. The sequence came from a woman in her thirties in good health. The chain joins TRBV6-4 to TRBJ2-3; 8 bases agree with TRBD2. The CDR3 reads CASSRAGDGTDTQYF. CDR3 in DNA: TGTGCCAGCAGCAGAGCGGGAGATGGCACAGATACGCAGTATTTT.